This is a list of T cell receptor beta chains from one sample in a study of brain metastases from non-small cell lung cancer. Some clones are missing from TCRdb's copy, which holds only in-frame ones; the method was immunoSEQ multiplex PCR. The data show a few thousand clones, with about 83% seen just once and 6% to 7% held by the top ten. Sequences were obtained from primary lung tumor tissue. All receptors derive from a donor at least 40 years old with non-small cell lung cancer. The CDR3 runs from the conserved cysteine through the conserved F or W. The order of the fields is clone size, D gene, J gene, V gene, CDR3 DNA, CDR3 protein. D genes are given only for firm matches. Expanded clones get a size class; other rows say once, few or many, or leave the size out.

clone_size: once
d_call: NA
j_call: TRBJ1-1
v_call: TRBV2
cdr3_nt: TGTGCCAGCAGTGAGGATACAGGGAGGAACACTGAAGCTTTCTTT
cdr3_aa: CASSEDTGRNTEAFF

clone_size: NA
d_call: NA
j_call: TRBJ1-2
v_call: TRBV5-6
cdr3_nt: TGTGCCAGCCAGAACGGATTAGCTAACTATGGCTACACCTTC
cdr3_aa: CASQNGLANYGYTF

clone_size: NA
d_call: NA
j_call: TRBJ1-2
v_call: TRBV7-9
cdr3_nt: TGTGCCAGCAGCTTATCCGCACATGGCTACACCTTC
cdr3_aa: CASSLSAHGYTF

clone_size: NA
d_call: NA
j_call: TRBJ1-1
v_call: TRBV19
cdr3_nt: TGTGCCAGTAGTATACGTCCCAGGGACTTTGAAGCTTTCTTT
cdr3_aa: CASSIRPRDFEAFF

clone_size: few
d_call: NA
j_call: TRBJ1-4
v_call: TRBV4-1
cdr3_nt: TGCGCCAGCAGCCAGTTGGGGGATGAAAAACTGTTTTTT
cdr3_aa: CASSQLGDEKLFF

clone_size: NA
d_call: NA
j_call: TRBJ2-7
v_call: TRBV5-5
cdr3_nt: TGTGCCAGCAGCTTGATGTCGGCGGGACAAACGTACTTC
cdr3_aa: CASSLMSAGQTYF

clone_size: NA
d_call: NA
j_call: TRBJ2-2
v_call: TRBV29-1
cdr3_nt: TGCAGCGTTGCCAGTACGAACACCGGGGAGCTGTTTTTT
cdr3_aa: CSVASTNTGELFF

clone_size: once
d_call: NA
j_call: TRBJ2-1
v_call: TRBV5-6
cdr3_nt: TGTGCCAGCAGCCTAGTCTCCTATAATGAGCAGTTCTTC
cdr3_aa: CASSLVSYNEQFF

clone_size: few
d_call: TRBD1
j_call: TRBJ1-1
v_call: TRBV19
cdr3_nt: TGTGCCAGTAGCACGACAGGGGCAGGCACTGAAGCTTTCTTT
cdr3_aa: CASSTTGAGTEAFF

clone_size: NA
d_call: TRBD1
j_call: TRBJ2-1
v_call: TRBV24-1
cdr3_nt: TGTGCCACCGGCGATTCCGGGACAGGGGGTAATGAGCAGTTCTTC
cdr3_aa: CATGDSGTGGNEQFF

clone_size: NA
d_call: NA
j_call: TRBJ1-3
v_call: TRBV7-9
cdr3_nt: TGTGCCAGCAGCTCACGTGCAGGCGGAAACACCATATATTTT
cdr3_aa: CASSSRAGGNTIYF